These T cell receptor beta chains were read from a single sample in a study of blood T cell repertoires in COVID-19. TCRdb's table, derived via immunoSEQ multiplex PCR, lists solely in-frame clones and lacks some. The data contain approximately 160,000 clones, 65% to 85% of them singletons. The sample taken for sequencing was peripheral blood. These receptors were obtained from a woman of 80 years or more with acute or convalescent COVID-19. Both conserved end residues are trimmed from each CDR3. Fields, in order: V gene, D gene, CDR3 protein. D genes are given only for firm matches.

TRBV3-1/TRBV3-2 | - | ASSQGGSGSPLH
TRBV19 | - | ASSIHRYVSTEAF
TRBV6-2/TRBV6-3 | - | ASSYLRQGRDGYT
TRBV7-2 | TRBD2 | ASSLASGGASNEQF
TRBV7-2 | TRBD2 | ASSVSGGAADTQY
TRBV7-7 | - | ASSQRVQETQY
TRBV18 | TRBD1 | ASSPMDRADTQY
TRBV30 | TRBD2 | AWKEAGALNTGELF
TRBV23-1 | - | ASITDSTLNYGYT
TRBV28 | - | ASSETGKGGSYNEQF
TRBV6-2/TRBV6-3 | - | ASSYVGTRKH
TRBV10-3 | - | AISLGGGINEQF
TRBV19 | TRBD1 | ASSYPNRGNTEAF
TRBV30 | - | AWTRTLSYNEQF
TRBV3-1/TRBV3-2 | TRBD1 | ASSQGWTGLTGELF
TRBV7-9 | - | ASSLALSGADQIQY
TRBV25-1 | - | ASSELNSRSYNEQF
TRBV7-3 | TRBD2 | ASSRPSGQGGNEQF
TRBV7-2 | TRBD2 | ASSSMTSGSYNEQF
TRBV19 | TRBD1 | ASSIRGGNEKLF
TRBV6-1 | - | ASSERGGVGNQPQH
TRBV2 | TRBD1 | ASTRDRGQGYEQY
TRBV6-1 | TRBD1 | ASSDPTGAYGYT
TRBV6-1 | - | ASSEPSSGNTIY
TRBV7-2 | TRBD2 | ASSFSTPGGRITGELF
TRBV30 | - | AWSSHPGGGFGNTIY
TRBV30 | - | AWSDQFGLFSNQPQH
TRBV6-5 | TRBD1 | ASSQTGSGYGYT
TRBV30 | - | AWSLGAWTGELF
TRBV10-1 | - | ASSESERAGELF
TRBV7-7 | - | ASSRPTTGQETQY
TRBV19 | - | ASSRTSWNQPQH
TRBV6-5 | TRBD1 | ASSVRQGDEAF
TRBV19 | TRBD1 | ASSIEGQGSGANVLT
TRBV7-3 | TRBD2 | ASSLKPLSEIAGGSTDTQY
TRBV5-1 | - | ASSKEAVDYEQY
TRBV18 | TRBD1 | ASSLSTGGGYEQY
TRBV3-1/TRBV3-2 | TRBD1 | ASSQPSGTGATGYT
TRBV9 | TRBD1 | ASSVGTGGEAF
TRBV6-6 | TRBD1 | ASRDDRVYGYT
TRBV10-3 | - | AISERVEANYGYT
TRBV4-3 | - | ASSQEGPLGQGKNNEQF
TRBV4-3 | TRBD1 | ASSSDRGSSTGELF
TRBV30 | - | AWSVGGGQPQH
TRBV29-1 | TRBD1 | SVEVRWTGLNAGELF
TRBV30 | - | AWRPTDSHGKNTEAF
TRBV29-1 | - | SVEESQGITGELF
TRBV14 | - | ASSQGHPSTDTQY
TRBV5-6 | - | ASSYTDRNNEQF
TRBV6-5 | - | ASSPSGRRNTIY
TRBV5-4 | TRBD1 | ASSLGQGAYEQF
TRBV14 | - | ASSQVGGANTEAF
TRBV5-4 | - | ASSPGAGALNYGYT
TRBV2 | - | ASSGEVTYEQY